The present T cell receptor beta chain was sequenced within a study of blood T cells in healthy people across ages. The overall study: In model experiments, template switching was able to capture about one barcoded beta molecule for every two T cells that were present. General study points: Age showed a roughly linear inverse relationship with TCR beta diversity per million T cells.

V lost 4 bases, J lost 3 bases, and 11 bases lay in between. Germline V gene data show CDR1 as SGHVS and CDR2 as FQNEAQ. The CDR3 consists of 14 residues. In the case of this clonotype: Its cognate antigen is unknown.

The second PCR ran 7 to 11 cycles with a sample-barcoded 5' primer and J-beta primers. TCRdb analysed the 5' RACE reads with MiXCR anew, one entry per CDR3 protein. This repertoire shows around 1,900,000 distinct CDR3 sequences, about 39% found once; its top ten account for about 21%. The clonotype originates from a human donor in good health. The chain links TRBV7-8 to TRBJ2-3; D could derive from TRBD1 or TRBD2 (6 bases each). Sequencing was carried out using blood. The chain's CDR3 is CASSSKGGTDTQYF. CDR3 bases: TGTGCCAGCAGCTCCAAAGGGGGGACAGATACGCAGTATTTT.